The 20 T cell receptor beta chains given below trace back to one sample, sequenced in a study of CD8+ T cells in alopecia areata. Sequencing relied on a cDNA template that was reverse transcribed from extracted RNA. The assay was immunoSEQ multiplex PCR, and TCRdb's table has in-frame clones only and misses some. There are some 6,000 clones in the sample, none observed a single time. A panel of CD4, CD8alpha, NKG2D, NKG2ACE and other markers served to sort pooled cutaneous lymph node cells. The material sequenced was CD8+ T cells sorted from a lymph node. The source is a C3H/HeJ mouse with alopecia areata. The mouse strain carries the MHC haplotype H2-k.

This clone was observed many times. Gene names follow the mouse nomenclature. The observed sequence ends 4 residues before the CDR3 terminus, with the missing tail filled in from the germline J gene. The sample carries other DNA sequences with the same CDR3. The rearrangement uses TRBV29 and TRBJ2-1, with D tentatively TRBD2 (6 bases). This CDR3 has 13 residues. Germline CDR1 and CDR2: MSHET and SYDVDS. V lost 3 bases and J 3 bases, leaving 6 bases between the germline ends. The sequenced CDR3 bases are TGTGCTAGCAGTTTGGGGGGCTATGCT. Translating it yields CASSLGGYA. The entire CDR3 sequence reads CASSLGGYAEQFF.

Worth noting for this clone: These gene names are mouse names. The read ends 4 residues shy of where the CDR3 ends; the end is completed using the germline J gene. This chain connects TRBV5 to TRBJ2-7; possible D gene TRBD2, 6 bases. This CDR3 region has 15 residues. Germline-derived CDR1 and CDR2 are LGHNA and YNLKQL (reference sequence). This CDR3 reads CASSQDRWDSYEQYF. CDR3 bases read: TGTGCCAGCAGCCAAGATAGGTGGGACTCTTAT.

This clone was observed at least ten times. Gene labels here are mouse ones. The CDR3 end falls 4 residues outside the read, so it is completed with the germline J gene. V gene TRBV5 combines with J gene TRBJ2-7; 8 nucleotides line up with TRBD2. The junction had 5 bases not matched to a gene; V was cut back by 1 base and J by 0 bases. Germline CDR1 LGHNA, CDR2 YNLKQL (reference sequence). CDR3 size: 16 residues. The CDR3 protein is CASSQGRLGLSYEQYF. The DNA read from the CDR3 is TGTGCCAGCAGCCAAGGGAGACTGGGGCTCTCCTAT.

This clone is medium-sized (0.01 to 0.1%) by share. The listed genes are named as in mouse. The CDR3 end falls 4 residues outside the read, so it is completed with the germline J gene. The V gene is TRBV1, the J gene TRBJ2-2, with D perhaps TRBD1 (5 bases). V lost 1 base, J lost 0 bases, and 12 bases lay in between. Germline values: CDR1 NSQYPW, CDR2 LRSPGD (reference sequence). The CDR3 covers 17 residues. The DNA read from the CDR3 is TGCACCTGCAGTGCAGCCCGGGCAGGGTCAAACACCGGG. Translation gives CTCSAARAGSNTG. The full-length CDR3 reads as CTCSAARAGSNTGQLYF.

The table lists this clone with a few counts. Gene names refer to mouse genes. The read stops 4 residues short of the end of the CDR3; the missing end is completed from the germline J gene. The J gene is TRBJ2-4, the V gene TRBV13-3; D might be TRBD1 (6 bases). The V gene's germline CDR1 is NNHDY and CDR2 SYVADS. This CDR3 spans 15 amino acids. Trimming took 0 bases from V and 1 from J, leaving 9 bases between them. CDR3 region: CASSDARTGQNTLYF. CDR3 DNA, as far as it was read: TGTGCCAGCAGTGATGCCCGGACAGGTCAAAAC.

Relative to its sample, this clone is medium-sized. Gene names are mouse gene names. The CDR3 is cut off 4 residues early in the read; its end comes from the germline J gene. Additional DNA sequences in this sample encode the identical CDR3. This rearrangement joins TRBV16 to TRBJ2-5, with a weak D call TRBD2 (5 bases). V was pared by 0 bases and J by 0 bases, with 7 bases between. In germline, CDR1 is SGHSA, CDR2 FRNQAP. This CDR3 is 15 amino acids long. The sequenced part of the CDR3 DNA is TGTGCAAGCAGCTTAGATTGGGGTAACCAAGAC. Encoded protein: CASSLDWGNQD. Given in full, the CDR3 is CASSLDWGNQDTQYF.

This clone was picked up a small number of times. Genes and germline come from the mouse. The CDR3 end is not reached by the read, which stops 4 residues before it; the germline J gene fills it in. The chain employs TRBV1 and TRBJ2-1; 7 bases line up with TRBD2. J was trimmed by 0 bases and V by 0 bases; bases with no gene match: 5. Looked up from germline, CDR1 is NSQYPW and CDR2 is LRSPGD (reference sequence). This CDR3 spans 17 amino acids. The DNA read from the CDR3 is TGCACCTGCAGTGCAGATCTGGACTGGCATAACTATGCT. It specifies CTCSADLDWHNYA. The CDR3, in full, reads CTCSADLDWHNYAEQFF.

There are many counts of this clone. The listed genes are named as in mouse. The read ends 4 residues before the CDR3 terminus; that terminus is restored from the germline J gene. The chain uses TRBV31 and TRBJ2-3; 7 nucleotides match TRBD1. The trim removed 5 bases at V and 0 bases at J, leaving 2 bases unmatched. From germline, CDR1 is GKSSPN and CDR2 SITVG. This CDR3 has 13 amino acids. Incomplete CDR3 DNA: TGTGCCTGGGGGGACAGTAGTGCAGAA. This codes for CAWGDSSAE. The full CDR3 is CAWGDSSAETLYF. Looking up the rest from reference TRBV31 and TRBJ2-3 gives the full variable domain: AQTIHQWPVAEIKAVGSPLSLGCTIKGKSSPNLYWYWQATGGTLQQLFYSITVGQVESVVQLNLSASRPKDDQFILSTEKLLLSHSGFYLCAWGDSSAETLYFGSGTRLTVL.

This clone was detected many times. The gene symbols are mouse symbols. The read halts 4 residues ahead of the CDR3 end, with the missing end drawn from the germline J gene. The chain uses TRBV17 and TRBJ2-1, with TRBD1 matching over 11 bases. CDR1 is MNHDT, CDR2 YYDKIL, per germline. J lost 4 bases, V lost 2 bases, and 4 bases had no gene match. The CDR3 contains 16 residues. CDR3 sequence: CASSRPGTGGYAEQFF. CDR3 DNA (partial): TGTGCTAGCAGTAGACCCGGGACAGGGGGTTATGCT.

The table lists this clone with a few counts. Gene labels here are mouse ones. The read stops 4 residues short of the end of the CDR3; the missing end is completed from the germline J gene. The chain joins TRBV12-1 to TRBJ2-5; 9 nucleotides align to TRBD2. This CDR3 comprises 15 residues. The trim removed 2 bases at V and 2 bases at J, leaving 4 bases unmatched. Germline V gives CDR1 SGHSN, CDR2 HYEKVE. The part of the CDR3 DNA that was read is TGTGCCAGCTCTCCTCGACTGGGGGCCCAAGAC. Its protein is CASSPRLGAQD. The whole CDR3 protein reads CASSPRLGAQDTQYF.

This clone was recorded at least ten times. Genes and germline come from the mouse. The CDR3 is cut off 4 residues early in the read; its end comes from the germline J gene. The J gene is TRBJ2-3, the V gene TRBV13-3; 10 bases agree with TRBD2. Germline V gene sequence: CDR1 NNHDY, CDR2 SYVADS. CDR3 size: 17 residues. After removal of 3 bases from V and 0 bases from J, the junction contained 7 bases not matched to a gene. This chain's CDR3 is CASSVGSGGASAETLYF. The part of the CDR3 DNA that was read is TGTGCCAGCAGTGTTGGATCTGGGGGGGCCAGTGCAGAA.

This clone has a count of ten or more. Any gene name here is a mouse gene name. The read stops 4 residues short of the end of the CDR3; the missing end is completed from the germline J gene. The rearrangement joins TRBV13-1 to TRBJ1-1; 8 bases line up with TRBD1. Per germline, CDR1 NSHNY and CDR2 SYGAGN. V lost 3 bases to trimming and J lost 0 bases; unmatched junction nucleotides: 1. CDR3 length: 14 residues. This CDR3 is CASSVTGANTEVFF. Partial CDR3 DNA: TGTGCCAGCAGTGTGACAGGGGCAAACACA.

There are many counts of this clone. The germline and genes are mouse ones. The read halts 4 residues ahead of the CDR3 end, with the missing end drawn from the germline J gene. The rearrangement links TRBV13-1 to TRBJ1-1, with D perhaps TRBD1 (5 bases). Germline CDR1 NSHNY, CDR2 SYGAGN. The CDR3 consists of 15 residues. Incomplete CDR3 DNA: TGTGCCAGCAGTGACCCCCGACTGGGGGGTCGA. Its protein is CASSDPRLGGR. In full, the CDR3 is CASSDPRLGGREVFF.

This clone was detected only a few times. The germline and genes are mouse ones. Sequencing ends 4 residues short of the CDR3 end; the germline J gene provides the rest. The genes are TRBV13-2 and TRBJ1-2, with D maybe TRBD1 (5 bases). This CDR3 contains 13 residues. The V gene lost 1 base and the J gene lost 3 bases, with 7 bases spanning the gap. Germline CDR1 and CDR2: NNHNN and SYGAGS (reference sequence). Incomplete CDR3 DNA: TGTGCCAGCGGTGATAGGGGTTACTCC. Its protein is CASGDRGYS. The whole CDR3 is CASGDRGYSDYTF.

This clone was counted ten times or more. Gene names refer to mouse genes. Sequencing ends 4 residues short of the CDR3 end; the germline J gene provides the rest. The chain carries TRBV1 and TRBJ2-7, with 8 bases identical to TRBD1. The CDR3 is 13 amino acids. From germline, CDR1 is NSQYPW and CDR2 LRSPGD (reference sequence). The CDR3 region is CTCSGTGKYEQYF. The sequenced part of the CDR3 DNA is TGCACCTGCAGTGGGACAGGGAAATAT.

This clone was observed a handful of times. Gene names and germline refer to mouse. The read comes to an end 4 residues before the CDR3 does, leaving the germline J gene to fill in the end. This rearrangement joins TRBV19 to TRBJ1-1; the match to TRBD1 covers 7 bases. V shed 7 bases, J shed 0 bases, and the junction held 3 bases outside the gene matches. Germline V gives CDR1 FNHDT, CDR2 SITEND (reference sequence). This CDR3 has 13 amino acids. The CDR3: CASGRGANTEVFF. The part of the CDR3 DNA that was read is TGTGCCAGCGGCAGGGGGGCAAACACA.

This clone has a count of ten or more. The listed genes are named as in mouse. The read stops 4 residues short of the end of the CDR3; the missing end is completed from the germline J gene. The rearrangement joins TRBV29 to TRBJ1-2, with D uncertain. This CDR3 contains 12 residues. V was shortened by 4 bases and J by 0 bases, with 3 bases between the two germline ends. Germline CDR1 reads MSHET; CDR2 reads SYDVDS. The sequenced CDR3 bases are TGTGCTAGCAGTTCCACAAACTCC. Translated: CASSSTNS. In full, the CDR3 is CASSSTNSDYTF.

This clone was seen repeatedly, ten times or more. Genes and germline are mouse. CDR3 DNA, as far as it was read: TGTGCCTGGAGTCTGGGGGGTCCAGAA. This codes for CAWSLGGPE. The complete CDR3 reads CAWSLGGPETLYF. The gene calls are TRBV31 and TRBJ2-3; tentatively, D is TRBD2 (6 bases). The read falls 4 residues short of the CDR3 end, and the missing part is taken from the germline J gene. Trimming removed 0 bases at V and 4 bases at J, with 8 bases between. Germline V CDR1 and CDR2: GKSSPN, SITVG. The CDR3 loop spans 13 amino acids. The complete variable domain, with remaining parts taken from reference TRBV31 and TRBJ2-3, reads AQTIHQWPVAEIKAVGSPLSLGCTIKGKSSPNLYWYWQATGGTLQQLFYSITVGQVESVVQLNLSASRPKDDQFILSTEKLLLSHSGFYLCAWSLGGPETLYFGSGTRLTVL.

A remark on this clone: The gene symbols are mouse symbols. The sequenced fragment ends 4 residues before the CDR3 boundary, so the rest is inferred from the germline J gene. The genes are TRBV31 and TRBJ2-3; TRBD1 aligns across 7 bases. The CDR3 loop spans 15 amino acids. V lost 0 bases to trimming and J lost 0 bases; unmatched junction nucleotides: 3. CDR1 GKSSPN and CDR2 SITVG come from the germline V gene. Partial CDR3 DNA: TGTGCCTGGAGTCTAGGGACAGCTAGTGCAGAA. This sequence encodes CAWSLGTASAE. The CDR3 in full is CAWSLGTASAETLYF.

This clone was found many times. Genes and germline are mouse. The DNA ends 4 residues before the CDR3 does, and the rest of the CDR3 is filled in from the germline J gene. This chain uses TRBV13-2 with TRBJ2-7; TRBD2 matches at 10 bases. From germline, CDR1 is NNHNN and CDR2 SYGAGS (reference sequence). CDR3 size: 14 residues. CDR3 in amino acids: CASGDALGGYEQYF. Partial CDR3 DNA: TGTGCCAGCGGTGATGCACTGGGGGGGTAT.